This T cell receptor (beta chain) was profiled in a study of blood T cell repertoires in COVID-19. Authors' data handling: Estimation of nucleated cell counts was performed using reference gene primer amplification. Repertoires were generated with immunoSEQ multiplex PCR, while TCRdb's copy carries only in-frame clones and drops some. Clone size and V and J calls were adopted from that table, with D and trimming inferred from the DNA. The sample gives 40,000 to 65,000 clones, roughly 86% of which show up once; approximately 10% is in the top ten. Trimming took 2 bases from V and 6 from J, leaving 25 bases between them. Per germline, CDR1 SGHNT and CDR2 YENEEA. The CDR3 loop spans 18 amino acids.

This sequence originates from a man between 65 and 85 years old with active COVID-19. Sequenced material: peripheral blood. The chain recombines TRBV11-3 with TRBJ1-1, with D perhaps TRBD1 (5 bases). CDR3 loop: CASSLLDPKVGPTAEAFF. CDR3 sequence (DNA): TGTGCCAGCAGCTTACTGGACCCAAAAGTGGGGCCAACGGCTGAAGCTTTCTTT.